The source of this T cell receptor beta chain is a study of OX40 agonist ivuxolimab in advanced cancers. At the level of the study: Ivuxolimab, an antibody acting as an agonist of OX40 (CD134), was used to treat patients. Enrollees could have had prior anti-PD-1, anti-PD-L1 or anti-CTLA-4 therapy, which under 50% had received.

V lost 2 bases and J 1 base, leaving 5 bases between the germline ends. The CDR3 is 13 amino acids. The V gene's germline CDR1 is MNHNS and CDR2 SASEGT. The assay was immunoSEQ multiplex PCR, and TCRdb's table has in-frame clones only and misses some. The sample records some 100,000 clones, more than 85% being singletons. Peripheral blood came from all dose cohorts at three timepoints. This specimen consisted of CD4+ or CD8+ T cells sorted from blood, obtained in a trial of the OX40 agonist ivuxolimab. This sequence was found in an adult with an advanced solid tumor such as melanoma, head and neck, liver or kidney cancer. The V call is TRBV6-1, the J call TRBJ1-1; D unclear. The CDR3 loop is CASSEIGNTEAFF. DNA for the CDR3: TGTGCCAGCAGTGAAATTGGGAACACTGAAGCTTTCTTT.